This T cell receptor beta chain came from a study of CD8 T cells in ankylosing spondylitis. This clonotype turned up a few times. What it binds is unknown. The CDR3 sequence is 13 residues long. Germline V gene sequence: CDR1 SGHTA, CDR2 FQGNSA. Trimming pared 3 bases from V and 3 bases from J, leaving 8 bases between. Study-level findings and limits: Ankylosing spondylitis blood appeared to be characterized by a TCR beta motif of 7 to 9 highly homologous variants. According to the report, clones linked to the disease were significantly enriched in matched synovial fluid samples taken from ankylosing spondylitis patients.

One entry per CDR3 protein results from TCRdb running MiXCR on the 5' RACE reads. The sample includes about 52,000 distinct CDR3 sequences, 6.5% to 8% of them seen just once. This TCR was sampled from a female donor with ankylosing spondylitis or in good health (not recorded which). The specimen was blood, either unsorted or a sorted T cell fraction (not recorded which). The rearrangement links TRBV7-2 to TRBJ1-2; perhaps TRBD1 as D (6 bases). The CDR3 sequence is CASSLGQYYGYTF. DNA of the CDR3: TGTGCCAGCAGCTTGGGACAATACTATGGCTACACCTTC. Full variable domain (outside the CDR3, taken from reference TRBV7-2 and TRBJ1-2): GAGVSQSPSNKVTEKGKDVELRCDPISGHTALYWYRQSLGQGLEFLIYFQGNSAPDKSGLPSDRFSAERTGGSVSTLTIQRTQQEDSAVYLCASSLGQYYGYTFGSGTRLTVV.